This TCR beta chain is from a study of blood T cell repertoires in COVID-19. Study-wide background: From T cells, B-cell-depleted T cells, or PBMCs came the material, which was cDNA or gDNA.

In the original workflow: By means of reference gene primer amplification, nucleated cell counts were estimated. The data were produced by immunoSEQ multiplex PCR, yet TCRdb's version contains in-frame clones alone and is incomplete. That table furnishes V, J and clone size, whereas the DNA furnished D and trimming. The data contain more than 400,000 clones, 80% to 90% of them singletons. The source is a human donor in a cohort sampled during active COVID-19. The specimen sequenced was peripheral blood.

The CDR3 region has the DNA TGTGCCAGCACAAAGCAGGGCTTCGGGTACTATGGCTACACCTTC. Protein sequence: CASTKQGFGYYGYTF. V and J are TRBV11-2 and TRBJ1-2; perhaps TRBD1 as D (5 bases). The CDR3 runs to 15 residues. Trimming took 7 bases from V and 3 from J, leaving 18 bases between them. Germline V lookup: CDR1 SGHAT, CDR2 FQNNGV.